The entry below describes one TCR beta chain. This clone was observed once. There is no known antigen for this receptor. The sample holds no much larger clone one base away, and base qualities are not on file. Patients with autoimmune disease history or receiving systemic immunosuppression were excluded from the trial. In every dose cohort, peripheral blood was drawn for TCR sequencing at baseline, cycle 4 day 1, and cycle 7 day 1. The samples were drawn from a first-in-human, open-label, multicenter phase I dose-escalation trial of ivuxolimab. The trial enrolled adults with locally advanced or metastatic head and neck squamous cell, hepatocellular, melanoma or renal cell carcinoma. Before TCR sequencing, CD4+ T cells and CD8+ T cells from peripheral blood were sorted into separate populations. Genomic DNA was isolated from the sorted cells so that the TCRbeta CDR3 region could be sequenced. The immunoSEQ Assay was used to sequence the TCRbeta CDR3 regions. TCRdb obtained this table from immuneACCESS and retained in-frame rearrangements with V and J assigned. These tables miss some clones; where compared with another copy, unresolved V genes account for less than half of the shortfall, and the remainder is unexplained. In all, the sample holds 9,500 to 12,000 clones, and roughly 86% of those were seen once. Of the sample, under 35% is held by the ten largest clones.

From V the trimming removes 6 bases and from J it removes 5 bases, while the gene matches leave 9 bases of the junction unaccounted for. CDR1 and CDR2 were assigned from the germline V gene as SGDLS and YYNGEE. Spanning cysteine to phenylalanine, the CDR3 consists of 14 amino acids. This entry keeps only the CDR3 DNA: 42 bases, framed from base 1. This specimen belongs to a study of OX40 agonist ivuxolimab in advanced cancers. Describing the broader study: Ivuxolimab, which targeted the costimulatory receptor OX40 (CD134), was an agonistic, fully human IgG2 monoclonal antibody. Intravenous ivuxolimab was administered to patients every 2 weeks at six dose levels: 0.01, 0.1, 0.3, 1.5, 3 and 10 mg/kg. Of the approximately 54 patients in dose escalation, about 20 had hepatocellular carcinoma, roughly 15 had melanoma, 9 had renal cell carcinoma and 9 had head and neck cancer. A male proportion of 70% to 90% and a mean age of approximately 60 years, ranging from 23 to 79, were recorded for the dose-escalation cohort. Prior anti-PD-1, anti-PD-L1 or anti-CTLA-4 therapy was permitted, and roughly two fifths of dose-escalation patients had received checkpoint inhibitors. Partial responses occurred in three dose-escalation patients, of whom one had hepatocellular carcinoma and two had cutaneous melanoma. The point of sequencing TCRbeta in the periphery was to test whether ivuxolimab changed TCR sequence diversity and drove clonal T-cell expansion. The paper covers the monotherapy dose-escalation part of the phase I ivuxolimab trial, which included N ≈ 50 patients. Findings and caveats that apply to the study as a whole: At doses of 0.1 to 3.0 mg/kg, clonal expansion of both CD4+ and CD8+ T cells in blood was seen between baseline and week 6. Antigen specificity was not determined for the clonally expanded peripheral T cells. Low levels of normalized T-cell clonal expansion were also seen in some patients who did not respond. In partial responders in the 0.1-3.0 mg/kg groups, normalized peripheral clonal expansion was found to be among the lowest, especially among CD8+ T cells. After ivuxolimab, CD8+ T cells had more expanded clones than CD4+ T cells on average.

This sequence uses TRBV9 and TRBJ1-1; the central 8 bases match TRBD1. This clonotype was sampled from an adult with an advanced solid tumor such as melanoma, head and neck, liver or kidney cancer. Sequenced here: CD4+ or CD8+ T cells sorted from blood, sampled in a trial of the OX40 agonist ivuxolimab. The sequence in DNA is TGTGCCAGCACCCAAACAGGGGGTCCGACTGAAGCTTTCTTT. Protein translation: CASTQTGGPTEAFF.